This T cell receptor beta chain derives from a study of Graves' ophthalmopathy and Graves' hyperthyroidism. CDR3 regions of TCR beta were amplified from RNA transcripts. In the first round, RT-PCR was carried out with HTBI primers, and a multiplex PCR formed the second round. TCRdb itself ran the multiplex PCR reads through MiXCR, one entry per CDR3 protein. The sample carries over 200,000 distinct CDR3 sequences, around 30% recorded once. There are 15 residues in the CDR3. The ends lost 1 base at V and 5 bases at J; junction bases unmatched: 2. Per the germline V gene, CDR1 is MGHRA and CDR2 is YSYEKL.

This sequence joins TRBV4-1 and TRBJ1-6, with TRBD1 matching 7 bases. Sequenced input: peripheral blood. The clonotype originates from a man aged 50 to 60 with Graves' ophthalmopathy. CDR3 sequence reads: CASSQVGQNNSPLHF. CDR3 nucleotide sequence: TGCGCCAGCAGCCAAGTGGGACAGAATAATTCACCCCTCCACTTT.